These 21 T cell receptor beta chains originate from one sample sequenced in a study of cytomegalovirus exposure and HLA in healthy donors. PCR involved 60 Vbeta and 13 Jbeta primers. Sequencing used immunoSEQ multiplex PCR; TCRdb keeps in-frame clones, though not all of them. This sample's table has about 150,000 clones. Sequencing was carried out using PBMCs. Receptors were obtained from a woman aged 45 to 65 in good health and CMV-seronegative.

The CDR3 region has the DNA TGCGCCAGCAGCAGGGAGGATAATTCACCCCTCCACTTT. Amino acid sequence: CASSREDNSPLHF. The genes are TRBV5-1 and TRBJ1-6, with D unresolved. Germline CDR1 is SGHRS and CDR2 is YFSETQ. CDR3 length: 13 residues. Trimming cost V 4 bases and J 5 bases, with 7 bases left between them.

The chain employs TRBV7-2 and TRBJ1-1; D gene unclear. CDR1 is SGHTA and CDR2 is FQGNSA in the germline V gene. Trimming left V 2 bases short and J 4 bases short, with 11 bases between. The CDR3 is made up of 14 amino acids. This CDR3 is CASSLTMMATEAFF. The CDR3 bases are TGTGCCAGCAGCTTAACAATGATGGCCACTGAAGCTTTCTTT.

V usage is TRBV11-2 and J usage is TRBJ1-4; D is uncertain. The CDR3 covers 16 residues. Trimming stripped 0 bases from V and 8 bases from J, with 16 bases between. Germline V lookup: CDR1 SGHAT, CDR2 FQNNGV. CDR3 nucleotide sequence: TGTGCCAGCAGCTTAGATCAACGGGTCAGAGGGGAAAAACTGTTTTTT. This gives the protein CASSLDQRVRGEKLFF.

V is TRBV7-2 and J is TRBJ1-2, with a weak D call TRBD1 (6 bases). The CDR3 sequence is 14 residues long. Germline values: CDR1 SGHTA, CDR2 FQGNSA. Trimming cost V 5 bases and J 8 bases, with 18 bases left between them. CDR3 DNA: TGTGCCAGCAGCCTGAAGGGGGGGGCTGACGGCTACACCTTC. Encoded protein: CASSLKGGADGYTF.

The chain couples TRBV11-2 to TRBJ1-2; the D gene is possibly TRBD1 (6 bases). The V gene's germline CDR1 is SGHAT and CDR2 FQNNGV. This CDR3 has 15 residues. Trimming stripped 0 bases from V and 8 bases from J, with 16 bases between. The CDR3 loop reads CASSLDQAGARGYTF. The CDR3 DNA sequence: TGTGCCAGCAGCTTAGATCAGGCGGGGGCGAGGGGCTACACCTTC. The whole variable domain, remainder taken from reference TRBV11-2 and TRBJ1-2, is EAGVAQSPRYKIIEKRQSVAFWCNPISGHATLYWYQQILGQGPKLLIQFQNNGVVDDSQLPKDRFSAERLKGVDSTLKIQPAKLEDSAVYLCASSLDQAGARGYTFGSGTRLTVV.

The rearrangement joins TRBV19 to TRBJ2-1; 10 bases line up with TRBD1. The CDR3 spans 15 residues. Looked up from germline, CDR1 is LNHDA and CDR2 is SQIVND (reference sequence). The trim removed 4 bases at V and 6 bases at J, leaving 6 bases unmatched. CDR3 sequence (DNA): TGTGCCAGTAGTAACCGACAGGGGGCAAGCAATGAGCAGTTCTTC. Amino acid sequence: CASSNRQGASNEQFF.

This sequence joins TRBV20-1 and TRBJ2-1, with 7 positions matching TRBD2. V shed 3 bases, J shed 7 bases, and the junction held 0 bases outside the gene matches. From germline, CDR1 is DFQATT and CDR2 SNEGSKA (reference sequence). This CDR3 has 11 amino acids. CDR3 region: CSASGGNEQFF. CDR3 coding DNA: TGCAGTGCTAGCGGGGGGAATGAGCAGTTCTTC.

The V call is TRBV25-1, the J call TRBJ1-4; TRBD1 matches at 8 bases. The V segment lost 6 bases and the J segment 11 bases; nucleotides outside the gene matches: 23. Germline CDR1 is MGHDK and CDR2 is SYGVNS. The CDR3 contains 18 residues. The CDR3 is CASRQTGVGFMSGTKLFF. The CDR3 DNA is TGTGCCAGCAGACAGACAGGGGTCGGCTTCATGTCCGGTACGAAACTGTTTTTT.

The gene calls are TRBV7-9 and TRBJ2-5; D unclear. The tail of the sequence fits TRBJ2-7 better, so the J call may be wrong. This CDR3 is built from 13 residues. CDR1 and CDR2 from the germline V gene are SEHNR and FQNEAQ (reference sequence). CDR3 sequence reads: CATLGPSSYEQYF. CDR3 DNA: TGTGCCACCCTGGGCCCGAGCTCCTACGAGCAGTACTTC.

The genes are TRBV30 and TRBJ2-7, with TRBD1 matching 11 bases. The CDR3 has 14 amino acids. Trimming removed 1 base from V and 8 bases from J; junction bases left unmatched: 7. CDR1 is GTSNPN, CDR2 SVGIG, per germline (reference sequence). CDR3 DNA: TGTGCCTGGAGTGGGACAGGGGGCCGGAGTAAGCAGTACTTC. Translating gives CAWSGTGGRSKQYF.

The V gene is TRBV2, the J gene TRBJ2-7, with 12 bases identical to TRBD2. The CDR3 length is 15 residues. Germline V gene sequence: CDR1 SNHLY, CDR2 FYNNEI. J lost 5 bases, V lost 4 bases, and 6 bases had no gene match. CDR3 sequence (DNA): TGTGCCAGCAGTGTCCTAGCGGGGGGGATCCACGAGCAGTACTTC. Its translation: CASSVLAGGIHEQYF.

CDR3 DNA: TGTGCCAGAATGGACCTTGACAGGCTCTCTGGAAACACCATATATTTT. It translates to CARMDLDRLSGNTIYF. The chain carries TRBV28 and TRBJ1-3; perhaps TRBD1 as D (6 bases). The CDR3 length is 16 residues. V dropped 9 bases and J dropped 0 bases, with 18 bases sitting between them. The germline V gene encodes CDR1 MDHEN and CDR2 SYDVKM.

V usage is TRBV5-1 and J usage is TRBJ2-2; 7 bases map to TRBD2. Germline V gives CDR1 SGHRS, CDR2 YFSETQ. CDR3 length equals 13 residues. V lost 4 bases and J lost 6; bases outside the gene matches: 3. In nucleotides, the CDR3 is TGCGCCAGCAGCCGAGCGGGGTCCGGGGAGCTGTTTTTT. Translating gives CASSRAGSGELFF.

The V call is TRBV7-2, the J call TRBJ2-3; TRBD1 aligns across 9 bases. Germline V gene lookup returns CDR1 SGHTA and CDR2 FQGNSA. This CDR3 spans 16 amino acids. V gave up 1 base and J gave up 2 bases; unmatched junction bases: 4. The DNA of the CDR3 is TGTGCCAGCAGCTTAGGGACAGGGGATGTCACAGATACGCAGTATTTT. It specifies CASSLGTGDVTDTQYF. Supplemented by reference TRBV7-2 and TRBJ2-3, the full variable domain reads GAGVSQSPSNKVTEKGKDVELRCDPISGHTALYWYRQSLGQGLEFLIYFQGNSAPDKSGLPSDRFSAERTGGSVSTLTIQRTQQEDSAVYLCASSLGTGDVTDTQYFGPGTRLTVL.

V and J are TRBV6-1 and TRBJ1-6; TRBD1 matches at 7 bases. The CDR3 spans 14 residues. Germline CDR1 and CDR2: MNHNS and SASEGT. J lost 14 bases, V lost 6 bases, and 13 bases had no gene match. As DNA, the CDR3 is TGTGCCAGCAGCCGGACAGGACTTGCCTCTTCCCTCCACTTT. It codes for CASSRTGLASSLHF.

The chain links TRBV5-6 to TRBJ2-3, with 8 bases that match TRBD1. Germline trimming cut 2 bases from V and 4 bases from J; bases unmatched to any gene: 6. The CDR3 has 15 residues. Germline loops: CDR1 SGHDT, CDR2 YYEEEE. In DNA, the CDR3 is TGTGCCAGCAGCTTCCGGACAGGGTATGCAGATACGCAGTATTTT. This sequence encodes CASSFRTGYADTQYF.

J is TRBJ2-3 and V is TRBV27; tentatively, D is TRBD2 (6 bases). Germline CDR1 MNHEY, CDR2 SMNVEV (reference sequence). The CDR3 has 15 residues. V lost 3 bases and J lost 5, with 15 bases in between. The CDR3 bases are TGTGCCAGCAGTTTGGGCGGGCGGGGCAGAGATACGCAGTATTTT. Translated: CASSLGGRGRDTQYF.

V and J are TRBV9 and TRBJ1-4; D gene unclear. Germline V CDR1 and CDR2: SGDLS, YYNGEE. Trimming took off 1 base at V and 2 bases at J, with 6 bases between the two ends. The CDR3 is made up of 14 amino acids. CDR3 nucleotides: TGTGCCAGCAGCGTAACCCAGACTAATGAAAAACTGTTTTTT. It encodes CASSVTQTNEKLFF.

V is TRBV7-2 and J is TRBJ2-3; 8 bases map to TRBD2. The J segment lost 2 bases and the V segment lost 1 base, leaving 5 bases of the junction unmatched. The CDR3 is 16 residues long. Germline CDR1 and CDR2: SGHTA and FQGNSA. The CDR3 sequence is CASSLGAGGFTDTQYF. CDR3 coding DNA: TGTGCCAGCAGCTTAGGCGCGGGGGGCTTCACAGATACGCAGTATTTT. Together with reference TRBV7-2 and TRBJ2-3, the CDR3 gives the full variable domain: GAGVSQSPSNKVTEKGKDVELRCDPISGHTALYWYRQSLGQGLEFLIYFQGNSAPDKSGLPSDRFSAERTGGSVSTLTIQRTQQEDSAVYLCASSLGAGGFTDTQYFGPGTRLTVL.

This chain joins TRBV28 and TRBJ2-7; 9 bases align to TRBD1. The germline V gene has CDR1 MDHEN and CDR2 SYDVKM. The CDR3 contains 15 residues. With 0 bases clipped from V and 6 bases from J, the junction kept 6 bases outside the gene matches. The CDR3 here is CASSLWGQGAPEQYF. The CDR3, as DNA: TGTGCCAGCAGTTTATGGGGACAGGGAGCTCCCGAGCAGTACTTC.

V usage is TRBV14 and J usage is TRBJ1-1; tentatively, D is TRBD1 (6 bases). V lost 1 base and J lost 5, with 11 bases in between. The CDR3 is made up of 14 amino acids. Looked up from germline, CDR1 is SGHDN and CDR2 is FVKESK. CDR3 nucleotides: TGTGCCAGCAGCCAAGGACAGGACAAAACTGAAGCTTTCTTT. This sequence encodes CASSQGQDKTEAFF.